These 27 T cell receptor beta chains were sequenced from one sample in a study of T cells in Graves' hyperthyroidism and ophthalmopathy. The CDR3 regions of TCR beta were amplified from RNA transcripts. The HTBI set primed first-round TCR CDR3 RT-PCR. TCRdb re-called the multiplex PCR reads through MiXCR, storing one row per CDR3 protein. This sample has about 350,000 distinct CDR3 sequences, with roughly 14% found just once. Sequenced input: blood. The receptors originated from a woman aged 25-40 years with Graves' hyperthyroidism.

This clonotype was counted ten times or more. The chain recombines TRBV11-2 with TRBJ2-1, with D possibly being TRBD1 (6 bases). The CDR3 consists of 13 residues. CDR1 SGHAT and CDR2 FQNNGV come from the germline V gene. V shed 4 bases and J shed 6 bases, with 10 bases lying between them. CDR3 DNA sequence: TGTGCCAGCAGCTCCTACAGGGTCAATGAGCAGTTCTTC. It is translated as CASSSYRVNEQFF.

Ten or more counts support this clonotype. This chain links TRBV12-3 or TRBV12-4 with TRBJ2-1; 12 bases map to TRBD2. The ends lost 6 bases at V and 6 bases at J; junction bases unmatched: 6. The CDR3 runs to 15 residues. The CDR3 DNA reads TGTGCCAGCAGCCGGAAGACTAGCGGGAGCAATGAGCAGTTCTTC. It is translated as CASSRKTSGSNEQFF.

V and J are TRBV5-1 and TRBJ2-2; 9 bases match TRBD1. The V gene end was trimmed by 4 bases and the J gene end by 4 bases; junction bases not matched to a gene: 8. The germline CDR1 and CDR2 sequences are SGHRS and YFSETQ. This CDR3 is built from 16 residues. CDR3 DNA sequence: TGCGCCAGCAGCACCCAACAGGGGGCGGTCACCGGGGAGCTGTTTTTT. Translating gives CASSTQQGAVTGELFF.

This clonotype showed up just a few times. As DNA, the CDR3 is TGTGCCAGCAGTCGGGCAGGGAGGGACCAGCCCCAGCATTTT. It is translated as CASSRAGRDQPQHF. The chain recombines TRBV6-1 with TRBJ1-5; possibly TRBD1 for D (5 bases). The CDR3 covers 14 residues. Trimming stripped 5 bases from V and 7 bases from J, with 15 bases between. Germline V gene sequence: CDR1 MNHNS, CDR2 SASEGT.

This chain connects TRBV7-8 to TRBJ2-7, with D perhaps given as TRBD1 or TRBD2 (5 bases each). The V end was cut by 1 base, the J end by 4 bases, with 14 bases between. There are 15 residues in the CDR3. Germline lookup yields CDR1 SGHVS and CDR2 FQNEAQ. CDR3 protein: CASSLEPGPGYEQYF. CDR3 DNA sequence: TGTGCCAGCAGCTTAGAGCCGGGACCCGGGTACGAGCAGTACTTC.

This clonotype was picked up many times. The genes are TRBV2 and TRBJ2-7; the match to TRBD1 covers 7 bases. CDR1 and CDR2 (germline): SNHLY, FYNNEI. The CDR3 totals 10 residues. J was trimmed by 5 bases and V by 8 bases; bases with no gene match: 0. The CDR3, as DNA: TGTGCCAGCGGACAGGACGAGCAGTACTTC. Translated: CASGQDEQYF.

The chain has TRBV7-9 and TRBJ1-4; D not certain. Germline V gene sequence: CDR1 SEHNR, CDR2 FQNEAQ (reference sequence). V was shortened by 5 bases and J by 8 bases, with 12 bases between the two germline ends. The CDR3 totals 13 residues. The CDR3 here is CASSHGRPEKLFF. The CDR3, as DNA: TGTGCCAGCAGCCATGGGCGGCCAGAAAAACTGTTTTTT.

This clonotype was observed at least ten times. The chain recombines TRBV28 with TRBJ2-1; TRBD2 is a possible D gene (5 bases). Germline CDR1 and CDR2: MDHEN and SYDVKM. With 4 bases removed from V and 9 bases from J, the gap between germline ends came to 7 bases. The length of the CDR3 is 11 residues. Here the CDR3 DNA reads TGTGCCAGCAGTTCTAGCTTTGAGCAGTTCTTC. Translation gives CASSSSFEQFF.

The table lists this clonotype with many counts. For the CDR3, the DNA is TGTGCCAGCAGTGAGAGGACGACGGCTAGTGGCTACACCTTC. It specifies CASSERTTASGYTF. The chain links TRBV2 to TRBJ1-2, with D unclear. The CDR3 sequence is 14 residues long. The germline V and J ends were trimmed by 3 bases and 7 bases, with 15 bases remaining between them. Germline V gives CDR1 SNHLY, CDR2 FYNNEI.

This clonotype was detected a few times. The CDR3 coding sequence is TGTGCCATCAGGGGGTTTGATTCACCCCTCCACTTT. As protein: CAIRGFDSPLHF. V gene TRBV10-3 combines with J gene TRBJ1-6; D is uncertain. The CDR3 covers 12 residues. Per germline, CDR1 ENHRY and CDR2 SYGVKD. Trimming cost V 6 bases and J 8 bases, with 8 bases left between them.

In this sample, this clonotype turned up many times. The J gene is TRBJ1-2, the V gene TRBV28; D is unclear. The V end lost 7 bases, the J end lost 6 bases, and 15 bases lay between the germline ends. The CDR3 covers 13 residues. The germline V gene encodes CDR1 MDHEN and CDR2 SYDVKM. In nucleotides, the CDR3 is TGTGCCAGCAATTACTGGGAGCGCGATGGCTACACCTTC. It yields the protein CASNYWERDGYTF.

The chain links TRBV12-3 or TRBV12-4 to TRBJ1-5; no firm D call. CDR3 length: 14 residues. Trimming removed 8 bases at V and 5 bases at J, with 16 bases between. CDR3 bases: TGTGCCAGCCAACTCACACCCAGCGATCAGCCCCAGCATTTT. Protein sequence: CASQLTPSDQPQHF.

The chain is built from TRBV30 and TRBJ2-3, with a possible D match to TRBD2 (7 bases). This CDR3 region has 15 residues. The V and J ends lost 4 bases and 4 bases respectively, with 18 bases between them. Germline V gene data show CDR1 as GTSNPN and CDR2 as SVGIG (reference sequence). The CDR3 DNA sequence: TGTGCCTGGACCACCGGGGGGCGCGATTCAGATACGCAGTATTTT. As protein: CAWTTGGRDSDTQYF.

The gene calls are TRBV3-1 and TRBJ2-7, with TRBD1 matching over 9 bases. The CDR3 extends over 12 amino acids. The germline CDR1 and CDR2 sequences are LGHDT and YNNKEL (reference sequence). After removal of 10 bases from V and 7 bases from J, the junction contained 8 bases not matched to a gene. In DNA form, the CDR3 reads TGTGCCACCGGACAGGGGAGGATGGAGCAGTACTTC. This sequence encodes CATGQGRMEQYF.

The chain combines TRBV3-1 with TRBJ2-7; 9 nucleotides align to TRBD2. From germline, CDR1 is LGHDT and CDR2 YNNKEL (reference sequence). The junction had 0 bases not matched to a gene; V was cut back by 4 bases and J by 2 bases. The CDR3 totals 13 residues. CDR3 amino acids: CASSRTSAYEQYF. The CDR3 DNA reads TGTGCCAGCAGCCGGACTAGCGCCTACGAGCAGTACTTC.

This clonotype has at least ten counts. This rearrangement joins TRBV2 to TRBJ2-3, with D perhaps TRBD1 or TRBD2 (5 bases each). CDR1 is SNHLY and CDR2 is FYNNEI in the germline V gene. CDR3 size: 14 residues. V lost 2 bases to trimming and J lost 2 bases, with 8 bases between them. The CDR3 sequence: CASSERDLTDTQYF. DNA for the CDR3: TGTGCCAGCAGTGAAAGGGACCTCACAGATACGCAGTATTTT.

This clonotype was seen many times. V is TRBV6-1 and J is TRBJ1-5; D gene ambiguous. Trimming stripped 5 bases from V and 2 bases from J, with 10 bases between. Germline V lookup: CDR1 MNHNS, CDR2 SASEGT. The CDR3 runs to 14 residues. CDR3 in DNA: TGTGCCAGCAGTTGGGATTGGGGCAATCAGCCCCAGCATTTT. This sequence encodes CASSWDWGNQPQHF.

This clonotype was counted many times. The chain couples TRBV10-3 to TRBJ2-7; D possibly corresponds to TRBD1 (5 bases). V was trimmed by 3 bases and J by 5 bases, leaving 20 bases between them. The CDR3 has 16 residues. In germline, CDR1 is ENHRY, CDR2 SYGVKD. In DNA form, the CDR3 reads TGTGCCATCAGTGACCGCGGCGCAGGGAAGAATAACGAGCAGTACTTC. It yields the protein CAISDRGAGKNNEQYF.

This clonotype appeared many times. This sequence joins TRBV6-1 and TRBJ2-7; 8 nucleotides align to TRBD1. This CDR3 comprises 18 residues. V lost 1 base, J lost 2 bases, and 13 bases stayed unmatched. CDR1 is MNHNS and CDR2 is SASEGT in the germline V gene. The CDR3 sequence: CASSEELFVGQGTYEQYF. CDR3 bases: TGTGCCAGCAGTGAAGAGTTGTTTGTAGGACAGGGTACCTACGAGCAGTACTTC.

This chain connects TRBV28 to TRBJ1-3; no reliable D call. This CDR3 has 16 amino acids. CDR1 is MDHEN, CDR2 SYDVKM, per germline. The germline V and J ends were trimmed by 8 bases and 0 bases, with 17 bases remaining between them. The CDR3 loop is CASSGARHNSGNTIYF. The DNA of the CDR3 is TGTGCCAGCTCGGGAGCCCGACACAACTCTGGAAACACCATATATTTT. Drawing the rest from reference TRBV28 and TRBJ1-3, the complete variable domain is DVKVTQSSRYLVKRTGEKVFLECVQDMDHENMFWYRQDPGLGLRLIYFSYDVKMKEKGDIPEGYSVSREKKERFSLILESASTNQTSMYLCASSGARHNSGNTIYFGEGSWLTVV.

The chain joins TRBV3-1 to TRBJ2-2; no definite D call. V lost 1 base and J 4 bases, leaving 4 bases between the germline ends. CDR1 LGHDT and CDR2 YNNKEL come from the germline V gene (reference sequence). The CDR3 extends over 13 amino acids. The CDR3: CASSQVGTGELFF. In nucleotides, the CDR3 is TGTGCCAGCAGCCAAGTTGGCACCGGGGAGCTGTTTTTT.

This chain uses TRBV5-6 with TRBJ2-3; 12 nucleotides align to TRBD2. The CDR3 extends over 17 amino acids. The germline V gene has CDR1 SGHDT and CDR2 YYEEEE. With V trimmed by 3 bases and J by 6 bases, 11 bases remained unmatched. The CDR3 loop reads CASSSSTLAGGSDTQYF. The CDR3 region has the DNA TGTGCCAGCAGCTCCTCCACGCTAGCGGGAGGGTCGGATACGCAGTATTTT.

J is TRBJ2-6 and V is TRBV7-2; D gene uncertain. This CDR3 region has 20 residues. CDR1 SGHTA and CDR2 FQGNSA come from the germline V gene. Trimming stripped 3 bases from V and 0 bases from J, with 21 bases between. The CDR3, as DNA: TGTGCCAGCAGCTTTCACTACTGGTACAGACGTATCTCTGGGGCCAACGTCCTGACTTTC. It translates to CASSFHYWYRRISGANVLTF.

This clonotype showed up just a few times. This rearrangement joins TRBV13 to TRBJ2-7; 14 bases map to TRBD2. CDR1 and CDR2 (germline): PRHDT, FYEKMQ (reference sequence). V dropped 5 bases and J dropped 4; count of bases not matched to a gene: 4. This CDR3 is built from 15 residues. CDR3 protein: CASSKGLAGVYEQYF. CDR3 sequence (DNA): TGTGCCAGCAGCAAGGGACTAGCGGGAGTTTACGAGCAGTACTTC.

In its sample, this clonotype was seen many times. J is TRBJ2-7 and V is TRBV27, with TRBD1 as a possible D gene (6 bases). Germline V gene lookup returns CDR1 MNHEY and CDR2 SMNVEV (reference sequence). With 2 bases removed from V and 5 bases from J, the gap between germline ends came to 19 bases. There are 16 residues in the CDR3. The CDR3, as DNA: TGTGCCAGCAGTTTAGGGGGCAGACCCCACTTAGACGAGCAGTACTTC. It translates to CASSLGGRPHLDEQYF.

This clonotype has a count of ten or more. V and J are TRBV6-1 and TRBJ2-7; TRBD2 aligns across 12 bases. Per germline, CDR1 MNHNS and CDR2 SASEGT. Trimming removed 2 bases from V and 8 bases from J; junction bases left unmatched: 7. CDR3 length: 15 residues. As DNA, the CDR3 is TGTGCCAGCAGTGAACAAGTGACTAGCGGGGGACAGCAGTACTTC. Translating gives CASSEQVTSGGQQYF.

The rearrangement links TRBV10-3 to TRBJ1-5; TRBD1 is a possible D gene (6 bases). Germline loops: CDR1 ENHRY, CDR2 SYGVKD. Trimming pared 2 bases from V and 3 bases from J, leaving 14 bases between. The CDR3 contains 16 residues. The DNA for the CDR3 is TGTGCCATCAGTGAGAGGGACAACGGCCTCAATCAGCCCCAGCATTTT. This translates into CAISERDNGLNQPQHF.